This TCR beta chain stems from a study of T-cell memory formation after mild COVID-19. Study-level background: Across donors, TCR clusters were largely donor specific. Study-wide points: Later expanders leaned CD4+, whereas day 15 to 85 contracting clones were balanced CD4/CD8.

In the case of this clonotype: Its cognate antigen is unknown.

TCR alpha and TCR beta cDNA libraries with sample barcodes and UMIs came from 5'RACE using constant-segment primers. TCRdb analysed the 5' RACE reads with MiXCR anew, one entry per CDR3 protein. The sample shows about 320,000 distinct CDR3 sequences, approximately 15% of them seen only once. The sequencing input was PBMCs or a T cell subset sorted from them (not recorded which). The sequence came from a man between 18 and 35 years old who had mild COVID-19 (a few samples of this study predate the infection). Cell type and time point are not known.

The CDR3 sequence is CASSVGAGMVGEQYF. The CDR3, as DNA: TGTGCCAGCAGCGTAGGAGCTGGGATGGTGGGCGAGCAGTACTTC. The chain is built from TRBV9 and TRBJ2-7; D not resolved. Trimming removed 0 bases at V and 6 bases at J, with 16 bases between. The CDR3 totals 15 residues. Germline V gene data show CDR1 as SGDLS and CDR2 as YYNGEE. Looking up the rest from reference TRBV9 and TRBJ2-7 gives the full variable domain: DSGVTQTPKHLITATGQRVTLRCSPRSGDLSVYWYQQSLDQGLQFLIQYYNGEERAKGNILERFSAQQFPDLHSELNLSSLELGDSALYFCASSVGAGMVGEQYFGPGTRLTVT.